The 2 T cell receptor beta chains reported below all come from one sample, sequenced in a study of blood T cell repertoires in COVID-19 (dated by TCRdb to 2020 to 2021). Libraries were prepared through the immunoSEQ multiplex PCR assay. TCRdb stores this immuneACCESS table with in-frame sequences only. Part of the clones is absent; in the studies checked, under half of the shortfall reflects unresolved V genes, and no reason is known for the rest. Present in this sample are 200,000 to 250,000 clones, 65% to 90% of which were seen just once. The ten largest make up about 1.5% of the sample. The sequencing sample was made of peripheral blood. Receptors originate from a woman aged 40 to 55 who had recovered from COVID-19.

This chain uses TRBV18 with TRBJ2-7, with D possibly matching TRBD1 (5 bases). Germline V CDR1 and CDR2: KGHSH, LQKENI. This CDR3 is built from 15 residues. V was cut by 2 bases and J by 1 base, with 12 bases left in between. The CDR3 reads CASSPSQGLSYEQYF. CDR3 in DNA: TGTGCCAGCTCACCAAGCCAGGGATTATCCTACGAGCAGTACTTC.

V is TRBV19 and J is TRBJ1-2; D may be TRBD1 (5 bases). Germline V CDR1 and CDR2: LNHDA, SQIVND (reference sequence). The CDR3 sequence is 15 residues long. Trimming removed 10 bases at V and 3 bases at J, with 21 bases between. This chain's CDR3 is CATTPGGRLDYGYTF. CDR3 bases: TGTGCCACTACCCCCGGGGGAAGGCTAGACTATGGCTACACCTTC. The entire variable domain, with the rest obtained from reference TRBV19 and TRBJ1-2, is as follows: DGGITQSPKYLFRKEGQNVTLSCEQNLNHDAMYWYRQDPGQGLRLIYYSQIVNDFQKGDIAEGYSVSREKKESFPLTVTSAQKNPTAFYLCATTPGGRLDYGYTFGSGTRLTVV.